A single sample gave rise to the 32 T cell receptor beta chains below, sequenced in a study of OX40 agonist ivuxolimab in advanced cancers. Using immunoSEQ multiplex PCR, the repertoire was profiled, and TCRdb retains in-frame clones only, with some absent. The sample lists fewer than 45,000 clones; approximately 90% were seen once. The input for sequencing was CD4+ or CD8+ T cells sorted from blood, taken in a trial of the OX40 agonist ivuxolimab. The receptors stem from an adult with an advanced solid tumor such as melanoma, head and neck, liver or kidney cancer.

This chain uses TRBV7-8 with TRBJ1-3; D is unresolved. This CDR3 spans 16 amino acids. CDR1 is SGHVS, CDR2 FQNEAQ, per germline. V gave up 1 base and J gave up 0 bases, with 10 bases separating them. This CDR3 reads CASSLGTATSGNTIYF. CDR3 nucleotides: TGTGCCAGCAGCTTAGGGACCGCTACCTCTGGAAACACCATATATTTT.

This clone was detected once. This chain uses TRBV14 with TRBJ2-5; possible D gene TRBD1, 6 bases. The germline V gene has CDR1 SGHDN and CDR2 FVKESK. V dropped 0 bases and J dropped 1 base, with 12 bases sitting between them. The CDR3 is made up of 16 amino acids. CDR3 amino acids: CASSQDFGQFQETQYF. The DNA for the CDR3 is TGTGCCAGCAGCCAAGACTTCGGACAGTTCCAAGAGACCCAGTACTTC.

This clone has just a few counts. The V call is TRBV7-6, the J call TRBJ1-6; a weak D match, TRBD1 (5 bases). The CDR3 consists of 14 residues. Deletions cut 5 bases from V and 10 bases from J, with 15 bases between. In germline, CDR1 is SGHVS, CDR2 FNYEAQ. The CDR3 loop is CASSPQEGGSPLHF. The CDR3 DNA sequence: TGTGCCAGCAGCCCACAGGAAGGAGGGTCACCCCTCCACTTT.

The chain couples TRBV18 to TRBJ2-4; tentatively, D is TRBD2 (6 bases). Germline V gene lookup returns CDR1 KGHSH and CDR2 LQKENI. Between the trimmed V and J ends, which lost 6 bases and 1 base, there was a span of 10 bases. The CDR3 runs to 14 residues. The CDR3 is CASSPSVAKNIQYF. The CDR3 DNA reads as TGTGCCAGCTCTCCTAGCGTGGCCAAAAACATTCAGTACTTC.

The rearrangement joins TRBV9 to TRBJ1-2; 10 nucleotides line up with TRBD1. The CDR3 spans 14 residues. The germline CDR1 and CDR2 sequences are SGDLS and YYNGEE. J lost 6 bases, V lost 3 bases, and 5 bases had no gene match. The CDR3 reads CASSAGQGQNGYTF. The CDR3 DNA follows: TGTGCCAGCAGCGCGGGACAGGGGCAGAATGGCTACACCTTC.

The CDR3 sequence: CASSIWGLAGNEQFF. CDR3 DNA sequence: TGTGCCAGTAGTATATGGGGACTAGCGGGGAATGAGCAGTTCTTC. This rearrangement joins TRBV19 to TRBJ2-1; 13 nucleotides match TRBD2. This CDR3 is 15 amino acids long. Germline trimming cut 2 bases from V and 7 bases from J; bases unmatched to any gene: 2. CDR1 and CDR2 from the germline V gene are LNHDA and SQIVND (reference sequence).

The V gene is TRBV5-1, the J gene TRBJ2-5; 13 bases agree with TRBD2. V gave up 4 bases and J gave up 0 bases; unmatched junction bases: 6. CDR1 is SGHRS, CDR2 YFSETQ, per germline. The CDR3 is 17 amino acids. CDR3 DNA sequence: TGCGCCAGCAGCCCGGGACTAGCGGGGTTGTACCAAGAGACCCAGTACTTC. It specifies CASSPGLAGLYQETQYF.

The rearrangement uses TRBV7-3 and TRBJ1-1; D is unclear. Germline V gene lookup returns CDR1 SGHTA and CDR2 FQGTGA. The CDR3 is 13 amino acids. V was shortened by 3 bases and J by 1 base, with 6 bases between the two germline ends. The DNA of the CDR3 is TGTGCCAGCAGCTTCAGCGAGAACACTGAAGCTTTCTTT. Protein: CASSFSENTEAFF.

The genes are TRBV6-1 and TRBJ2-5; D could derive from TRBD1 or TRBD2 (5 bases each). The CDR3 is 15 residues long. V was trimmed by 5 bases and J by 4 bases, leaving 17 bases between them. Germline V gene lookup returns CDR1 MNHNS and CDR2 SASEGT. CDR3 loop: CASSPVARGIETQYF. The CDR3 region has the DNA TGTGCCAGCAGTCCAGTCGCGAGGGGAATAGAGACCCAGTACTTC.

The chain joins TRBV4-2 to TRBJ2-1, with a possible D match to TRBD2 (6 bases). The CDR3 loop spans 15 amino acids. Germline V gene sequence: CDR1 LGHNA, CDR2 YNFKEQ. V gave up 4 bases and J gave up 5 bases, with 15 bases separating them. The CDR3 here is CASSPTWDLDNEQFF. CDR3 DNA: TGTGCCAGCAGCCCGACCTGGGACTTAGACAATGAGCAGTTCTTC.

Written as DNA, the CDR3 is TGCGCCAGCAGCGCGGACAGGGGTGCCAGCGGGAAATCCTACGAGCAGTACTTC. It specifies CASSADRGASGKSYEQYF. The chain links TRBV5-1 to TRBJ2-7; TRBD1 aligns across 9 bases. The germline CDR1 and CDR2 sequences are SGHRS and YFSETQ. J was trimmed by 1 base and V by 4 bases; bases with no gene match: 15. The length of the CDR3 is 18 residues.

The chain uses TRBV6-1 and TRBJ1-1, with D perhaps TRBD1 (6 bases). This CDR3 contains 15 residues. Trimming cost V 5 bases and J 0 bases, with 13 bases left between them. Per germline, CDR1 MNHNS and CDR2 SASEGT. CDR3 bases: TGTGCCAGCAGTTCCCTAGGGGGGATGAACACTGAAGCTTTCTTT. This sequence encodes CASSSLGGMNTEAFF.

In regard to this clone: At the DNA level, this CDR3 is encoded by other sequences in the same sample as well. J is TRBJ1-5 and V is TRBV30; perhaps TRBD1 as D (6 bases). V was pared by 3 bases and J by 2 bases, with 14 bases between. The CDR3 is made up of 15 amino acids. CDR1 and CDR2 from the germline V gene are GTSNPN and SVGIG (reference sequence). The CDR3 DNA follows: TGTGCCTGGAGGATGGGGGCGGGCGGCAATCAGCCCCAGCATTTT. Translating it yields CAWRMGAGGNQPQHF.

This chain connects TRBV5-6 to TRBJ1-2, with a possible D match to TRBD1 (5 bases). Germline V lookup: CDR1 SGHDT, CDR2 YYEEEE. V gave up 4 bases and J gave up 4 bases, with 17 bases separating them. This CDR3 is 15 amino acids long. CDR3 coding DNA: TGTGCCAGCAGCGCTGGGACGTCGAGGAGCTATGGCTACACCTTC. It encodes CASSAGTSRSYGYTF.

The V call is TRBV5-5, the J call TRBJ2-7; no definite D call. Trimming took off 0 bases at V and 0 bases at J, with 7 bases between the two ends. Germline values: CDR1 SGHKS, CDR2 YYEKEE (reference sequence). The CDR3 consists of 14 residues. CDR3 loop: CASSLVQTSYEQYF. CDR3 nucleotide sequence: TGTGCCAGCAGCTTGGTACAGACCTCCTACGAGCAGTACTTC.

The chain employs TRBV9 and TRBJ1-2; D remains unclear. Trimming took off 0 bases at V and 5 bases at J, with 8 bases between the two ends. Per germline, CDR1 SGDLS and CDR2 YYNGEE. The CDR3 is 13 amino acids. The CDR3 DNA reads as TGTGCCAGCAGCGTAGAGGAGGGATATGGCTACACCTTC. This sequence encodes CASSVEEGYGYTF.

The gene calls are TRBV19 and TRBJ1-2, with no clear D. V was pared by 5 bases and J by 7 bases, with 17 bases between. The length of the CDR3 is 14 residues. Germline V lookup: CDR1 LNHDA, CDR2 SQIVND (reference sequence). The CDR3 protein is CASSDWSARGGYTF. In DNA, the CDR3 is TGTGCCAGTAGTGATTGGAGCGCCCGGGGTGGCTACACCTTC.

DNA of the CDR3: TGCGCCAGCAGCCTGACTAGCTCCTCCTACGAGCAGTACTTC. It translates to CASSLTSSSYEQYF. The chain combines TRBV4-1 with TRBJ2-7, with TRBD2 matching 7 bases. The V gene's germline CDR1 is MGHRA and CDR2 YSYEKL. After removal of 4 bases from V and 0 bases from J, the junction contained 3 bases not matched to a gene. The CDR3 spans 14 residues.

The chain employs TRBV5-4 and TRBJ1-4; 7 bases line up with TRBD1. Germline V gene sequence: CDR1 SGHNT, CDR2 YYREEE (reference sequence). There are 14 residues in the CDR3. J was trimmed by 5 bases and V by 5 bases; bases with no gene match: 6. The CDR3 DNA follows: TGTGCCAGCAGTCCCGACAGGGTGAATGAAAAACTGTTTTTT. Its translation is CASSPDRVNEKLFF. The full variable domain, its missing parts supplied by reference TRBV5-4 and TRBJ1-4, is ETGVTQSPTHLIKTRGQQVTLRCSSQSGHNTVSWYQQALGQGPQFIFQYYREEENGRGNFPPRFSGLQFPNYSSELNVNALELDDSALYLCASSPDRVNEKLFFGSGTQLSVL.

The chain employs TRBV4-1 and TRBJ2-5; the match to TRBD2 covers 9 bases. The germline gives CDR1 MGHRA, CDR2 YSYEKL. Trimming took 1 base from V and 2 from J; bases not matched to a gene: 5. The CDR3 runs 16 residues. CDR3 nucleotides: TGCGCCAGCAGCCAAGTCTTGACTAGCGGTCAAGAGACCCAGTACTTC. Its protein product is CASSQVLTSGQETQYF.

As for this clone: The same CDR3 is also encoded by other DNA sequences in this sample. The V call is TRBV4-1, the J call TRBJ1-1, with D unresolved. Trimming left V 1 base short and J 4 bases short, with 7 bases between. The CDR3 loop spans 13 amino acids. Germline V CDR1 and CDR2: MGHRA, YSYEKL. The CDR3 loop reads CASSQGVPTEAFF. The CDR3 nucleotides are TGCGCCAGCAGCCAAGGGGTGCCCACTGAAGCTTTCTTT.

The chain combines TRBV9 with TRBJ1-1; D not resolved. The germline gives CDR1 SGDLS, CDR2 YYNGEE. V was shortened by 3 bases and J by 7 bases, with 7 bases between the two germline ends. The CDR3 covers 11 residues. CDR3 coding DNA: TGTGCCAGCAGCGCCGTGGTTGAAGCTTTCTTT. This codes for CASSAVVEAFF.

The gene calls are TRBV25-1 and TRBJ2-3; either TRBD1 or TRBD2 may fit D (5 bases each). CDR3 length: 13 amino acids. Looked up from germline, CDR1 is MGHDK and CDR2 is SYGVNS. Trimming removed 6 bases from V and 3 bases from J, with 10 bases in between. For the CDR3, the DNA is TGTGCCAGCAGCCCGAGGGGAACAGATACGCAGTATTTT. This codes for CASSPRGTDTQYF.

This rearrangement joins TRBV28 to TRBJ2-1, with D tentatively TRBD2 (5 bases). The CDR3 has 11 residues. Germline V lookup: CDR1 MDHEN, CDR2 SYDVKM. The V end lost 3 bases, the J end lost 9 bases, and 6 bases lay between the germline ends. The CDR3 sequence is CASSFEGEQFF. The DNA for the CDR3 is TGTGCCAGCAGTTTTGAGGGTGAGCAGTTCTTC.

The chain recombines TRBV30 with TRBJ1-1; D is unresolved. The germline CDR1 and CDR2 sequences are GTSNPN and SVGIG (reference sequence). V gave up 1 base and J gave up 1 base, with 7 bases separating them. This CDR3 has 13 amino acids. As DNA, the CDR3 is TGTGCCTGGAGTGGACGGAGGAACACTGAAGCTTTCTTT. Its translation: CAWSGRRNTEAFF.

The chain uses TRBV19 and TRBJ2-3; TRBD2 agrees at 7 bases. After removal of 11 bases from V and 3 bases from J, the junction contained 11 bases not matched to a gene. This CDR3 is 14 amino acids long. Germline V gives CDR1 LNHDA, CDR2 SQIVND (reference sequence). The DNA for the CDR3 is TGTGCCCCGACTCGGGGGGAGGGTACAGATACGCAGTATTTT. Residues: CAPTRGEGTDTQYF.

This clone was found once. The CDR3: CASSLREDRLAKNIQYF. The CDR3 nucleotides read TGTGCCAGCAGCTTAAGGGAGGACAGGCTAGCCAAAAACATTCAGTACTTC. V usage is TRBV7-2 and J usage is TRBJ2-4; possible D gene TRBD1, 7 bases. Germline V gene sequence: CDR1 SGHTA, CDR2 FQGNSA. The CDR3 has 17 residues. V was pared by 2 bases and J by 0 bases, with 14 bases between.

The sample holds one count of this clone. V is TRBV4-1 and J is TRBJ2-3; tentatively, D is TRBD2 (7 bases). The ends were cut back, 0 bases at V and 3 bases at J, with 22 bases in the middle. Germline-derived CDR1 and CDR2 are MGHRA and YSYEKL. This CDR3 is built from 19 residues. As DNA, the CDR3 is TGCGCCAGCAGCCAAGAGGGGGGGGCCTGGCGGGAGTTAACAGATACGCAGTATTTT. Translation: CASSQEGGAWRELTDTQYF.

This clone was seen just once. The rearrangement uses TRBV6-5 and TRBJ2-7; D is ambiguous. Germline V gene sequence: CDR1 MNHEY, CDR2 SVGAGI. The V and J ends lost 5 bases and 3 bases respectively, with 8 bases between them. This CDR3 comprises 12 residues. CDR3 amino acids: CASSKQGYEQYF. The CDR3 DNA sequence: TGTGCCAGCAGTAAGCAAGGCTACGAGCAGTACTTC.

The rearrangement joins TRBV5-1 to TRBJ1-1; 11 nucleotides agree with TRBD1. Germline loops: CDR1 SGHRS, CDR2 YFSETQ. The CDR3 has 17 amino acids. J gave up 8 bases and V 7 bases, and 19 bases lay outside the gene matches. As DNA, the CDR3 is TGCGCCAGCTACAGATACCCAGGGACAGGGGGTCCGGCGGAAGCTTTCTTT. This codes for CASYRYPGTGGPAEAFF.

The chain joins TRBV28 to TRBJ2-2, with 12 nucleotides matching TRBD2. The trim removed 5 bases at V and 7 bases at J, leaving 11 bases unmatched. The germline V gene has CDR1 MDHEN and CDR2 SYDVKM. This CDR3 comprises 17 residues. The CDR3 loop is CASSTVTSGRYGGELFF. The CDR3 DNA sequence: TGTGCCAGCAGTACCGTAACTAGCGGGAGGTATGGCGGGGAGCTGTTTTTT.

The chain links TRBV2 to TRBJ1-4; a weak D match, TRBD1 (6 bases). The CDR3 has 13 amino acids. V lost 6 bases, J lost 7 bases, and 12 bases lay in between. The germline V gene encodes CDR1 SNHLY and CDR2 FYNNEI. CDR3 coding DNA: TGTGCCAGCAGGAAGGGGGTGGGTGAAAAACTGTTTTTT. Translating it yields CASRKGVGEKLFF.